This T cell receptor beta chain was documented in a study of metastatic and nonmetastatic thyroid tumors. Study as a whole: Comparison of repertoires was carried out across blood and tumor or nodule tissue from malignant and benign thyroid patients. Study-level points and caveats: The reported finding was significantly higher TCR beta diversity in malignant thyroid tumors relative to benign nodules, in blood and tumor.

No treatment of any kind had been given to any patient before thyroid surgery. Authors' processing steps: What underpinned the distant-metastasis classifier for papillary thyroid cancer was the set of CDR3 differences across clinicopathological groups. With MiXCR, TCRdb called clones anew from the PCR reads. For this entry, the V and J calls and clone size follow TCRdb and not the study's own pipeline. The sample has about 90,000 clones; about 9.1% are singletons. The germline V and J ends were trimmed by 0 bases and 1 base, with 6 bases remaining between them. Germline CDR1 LNHNV, CDR2 YYDKDF (reference sequence). The CDR3 totals 14 residues. Comments on this clone: Its antigen is as yet unknown.

Sequencing was done on a sample of blood. The chain combines TRBV15 with TRBJ1-2; D call uncertain. This clonotype was obtained from a female donor with papillary thyroid cancer or a benign thyroid nodule (not recorded which). Some clones in this sample may be carry-over from other donors' samples. CDR3 nucleotide sequence: TGTGCCACCAGCAGAGACCCTTTTAACTATGGCTACACCTTC. Encoded protein: CATSRDPFNYGYTF.